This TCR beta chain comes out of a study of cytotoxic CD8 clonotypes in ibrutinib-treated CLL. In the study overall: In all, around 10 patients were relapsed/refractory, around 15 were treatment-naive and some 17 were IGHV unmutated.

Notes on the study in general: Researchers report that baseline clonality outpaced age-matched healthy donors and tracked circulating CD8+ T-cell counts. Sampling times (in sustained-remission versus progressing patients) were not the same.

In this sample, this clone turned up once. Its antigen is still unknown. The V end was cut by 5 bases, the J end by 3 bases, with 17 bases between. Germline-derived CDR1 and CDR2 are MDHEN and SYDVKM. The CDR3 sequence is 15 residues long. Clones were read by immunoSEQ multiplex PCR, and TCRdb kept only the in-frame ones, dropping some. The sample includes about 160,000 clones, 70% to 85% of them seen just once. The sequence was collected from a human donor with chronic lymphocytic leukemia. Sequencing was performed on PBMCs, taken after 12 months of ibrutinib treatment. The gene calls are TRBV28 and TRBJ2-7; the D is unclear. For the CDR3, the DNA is TGTGCCAGCAGTAAGCATGCCCAAGGGAACTACGAGCAGTACTTC. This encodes CASSKHAQGNYEQYF.